This TCR beta chain was documented in a study of blood T cell repertoires in COVID-19. Across about two dozen US areas, participants ranged in age from about 18 to 90 years. TCRdb's table, derived via immunoSEQ multiplex PCR, lists solely in-frame clones and lacks some. The sample shows about 180,000 clones, approximately 89% of them seen only once. The sequenced sample was PBMCs or T cells enriched from blood (not recorded which). The clonotype originates from a man aged 40-50 years who had recovered from COVID-19.

The CDR3 DNA reads as TGCGCCAGCAGTCACCCGGGACAGGGAAACACAGATACGCAGTATTTT. Translated: CASSHPGQGNTDTQYF. The gene calls are TRBV4-1 and TRBJ2-3; 9 nucleotides agree with TRBD1. The CDR3 length is 16 residues. The V gene end was trimmed by 6 bases and the J gene end by 2 bases; junction bases not matched to a gene: 9. Germline CDR1 is MGHRA and CDR2 is YSYEKL.